Shown below are 9 T cell receptor beta chains from a single sample sequenced in a study of T-cell reconstitution after alpha-beta-depleted transplantation in children. Researchers prepared the TCRbeta library using unique molecular identifiers, the study reports. Via MiXCR, TCRdb re-called the PCR reads, giving one row per CDR3 protein. Seen here are about 420,000 distinct CDR3 sequences, roughly 10% observed once, and the top ten hold roughly 6%. This material consisted of PBMCs from the stem cell graft donor, taken from the stem cell graft. The source is a human donor who donated a stem cell graft to a child with acute myeloid leukemia.

This clonotype was detected ten times or more. The chain employs TRBV29-1 and TRBJ1-2; tentative D call: TRBD1 (5 bases). The CDR3 contains 15 residues. Germline V gene data show CDR1 as SQVTM and CDR2 as ANQGSEA. V lost 3 bases, J lost 7 bases, and 21 bases lay in between. CDR3 residues: CSVDPVSSQGRGYTF. The CDR3 DNA is TGCAGCGTTGACCCCGTGAGTTCGCAGGGCCGTGGCTACACCTTC.

This chain uses TRBV29-1 with TRBJ2-3; D remains ambiguous. Per germline, CDR1 SQVTM and CDR2 ANQGSEA. The germline V and J ends were trimmed by 3 bases and 6 bases, with 10 bases remaining between them. This CDR3 has 12 amino acids. The CDR3 sequence: CSVDLGLDTQYF. The CDR3 bases are TGCAGCGTTGATTTAGGATTGGATACGCAGTATTTT.

This clonotype has at least ten counts. The V gene is TRBV29-1, the J gene TRBJ2-7, with 11 bases aligning to TRBD1. CDR1 and CDR2 from the germline V gene are SQVTM and ANQGSEA. CDR3 length equals 13 residues. V shed 4 bases, J shed 5 bases, and the junction held 4 bases outside the gene matches. The CDR3 DNA sequence: TGCAGCGTTGTTGGACAGGGGGCCGACGAGCAGTACTTC. This codes for CSVVGQGADEQYF.

This clonotype occurred many times. V usage is TRBV5-1 and J usage is TRBJ2-1, with D uncertain. Trimming shortened V by 5 bases and J by 2 bases, and 11 bases separated the two germline ends. The CDR3 totals 14 residues. The germline CDR1 and CDR2 sequences are SGHRS and YFSETQ. In DNA, the CDR3 is TGCGCCAGCAGACCAGAGATTACCTACAATGAGCAGTTCTTC. As protein: CASRPEITYNEQFF.

This clonotype came up a few times. The chain couples TRBV20-1 to TRBJ2-2; D uncertain. Germline V gene data show CDR1 as DFQATT and CDR2 as SNEGSKA (reference sequence). The CDR3 consists of 14 residues. V was cut by 3 bases and J by 6 bases, with 14 bases left in between. The CDR3 sequence: CSAREVTYSGELFF. DNA of the CDR3: TGCAGTGCTAGGGAAGTTACATATTCCGGGGAGCTGTTTTTT.

In its sample, this clonotype was seen a few times. This chain links TRBV20-1 with TRBJ1-1, with a weak D call TRBD1 (6 bases). The CDR3 runs 14 residues. The germline V gene encodes CDR1 DFQATT and CDR2 SNEGSKA (reference sequence). V gave up 3 bases and J gave up 1 base, with 12 bases separating them. CDR3 DNA: TGCAGTGCTAGTCCCCAGGGGCCGAACACTGAAGCTTTCTTT. Protein sequence: CSASPQGPNTEAFF.

This chain links TRBV21-1 with TRBJ2-7; TRBD1, the D gene given by the table, was not confirmed from the DNA. TRBV21-1 is assigned pseudogene status. This CDR3 comprises 16 residues. CDR3 in DNA: TGTGCCAGCAGCAAAGTGGAGAGGGACAGGCGGTACGAGCAGTACTTC. Protein: CASSKVERDRRYEQYF.

This clonotype was counted only a few times. The chain's CDR3 is CASSSFRRAGSGDEKLFF. The CDR3 nucleotides are TGTGCCAGCAGCTCCTTCCGGCGTGCGGGGAGCGGGGATGAAAAACTGTTTTTT. The chain recombines TRBV11-1 with TRBJ1-4; unclear D gene. Per germline, CDR1 SGHAT and CDR2 FQDESV (reference sequence). The CDR3 totals 18 residues. V shed 4 bases and J shed 6 bases, with 24 bases lying between them.

The CDR3 DNA is TGCAGTGCTAGAGATGTAGTGACAGGGTTGTTCTATGGCTACACCTTC. Translating it yields CSARDVVTGLFYGYTF. The V and J genes are TRBV20-1 and TRBJ1-2, with TRBD1 identical over 7 bases. Germline trimming cut 0 bases from V and 4 bases from J; bases unmatched to any gene: 11. The CDR3 contains 16 residues. The germline V gene encodes CDR1 DFQATT and CDR2 SNEGSKA (reference sequence).